One sample yielded the 2 T cell receptor beta chains listed below, sequenced in a study of glioma-infiltrating T cells. TCR alpha and beta CDR3 regions were amplified from RNA using iRepertoire nested multiplex PCR. TCRdb re-derived calls from the multiplex PCR reads in MiXCR, one entry per CDR3 protein. The table shows around 140,000 distinct CDR3 sequences, with roughly two fifths occurring only once. The sequenced sample was glioma tissue, nonneoplastic brain tissue, or PBMCs (not recorded which). These receptors came from a human donor with low-grade glioma or glioblastoma, undergoing nonglioma brain surgery, or in good health (not recorded which).

This chain joins TRBV20-1 and TRBJ2-7, with TRBD2 matching over 7 bases. The V gene's germline CDR1 is DFQATT and CDR2 SNEGSKA (reference sequence). The CDR3 loop spans 12 amino acids. The J segment lost 6 bases and the V segment lost 0 bases, leaving 2 bases of the junction unmatched. For the CDR3, the DNA is TGCAGTGCTAGAGAGGGAGGGGTCGAGCAGTACTTC. It specifies CSAREGGVEQYF.

The rearrangement joins TRBV4-2 to TRBJ2-7; 14 bases line up with TRBD2. J lost 5 bases, V lost 1 base, and 7 bases had no gene match. The CDR3 consists of 17 residues. CDR1 is LGHNA and CDR2 is YNFKEQ in the germline V gene. The CDR3 sequence: CASSQGAGTSGSHEQYF. The CDR3 region has the DNA TGTGCCAGCAGCCAAGGCGCTGGGACTAGCGGGAGTCACGAGCAGTACTTC.